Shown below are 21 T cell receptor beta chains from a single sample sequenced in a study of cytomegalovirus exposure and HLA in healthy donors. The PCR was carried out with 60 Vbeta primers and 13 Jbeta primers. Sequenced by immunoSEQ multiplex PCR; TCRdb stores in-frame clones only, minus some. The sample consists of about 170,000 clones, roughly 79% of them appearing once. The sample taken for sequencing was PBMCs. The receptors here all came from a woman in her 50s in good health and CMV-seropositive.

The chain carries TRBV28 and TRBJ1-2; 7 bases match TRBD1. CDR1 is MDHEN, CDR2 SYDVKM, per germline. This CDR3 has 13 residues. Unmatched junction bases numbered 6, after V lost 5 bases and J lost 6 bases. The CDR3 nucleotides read TGTGCCAGCAGTCCGTCGACAGGGAATGGCTACACCTTC. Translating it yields CASSPSTGNGYTF.

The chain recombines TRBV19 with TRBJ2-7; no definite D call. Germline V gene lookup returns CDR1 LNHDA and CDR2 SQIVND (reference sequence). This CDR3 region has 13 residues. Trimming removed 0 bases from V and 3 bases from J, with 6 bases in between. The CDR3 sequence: CASSIDSNYEQYF. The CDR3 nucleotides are TGTGCCAGTAGTATAGACAGTAACTACGAGCAGTACTTC.

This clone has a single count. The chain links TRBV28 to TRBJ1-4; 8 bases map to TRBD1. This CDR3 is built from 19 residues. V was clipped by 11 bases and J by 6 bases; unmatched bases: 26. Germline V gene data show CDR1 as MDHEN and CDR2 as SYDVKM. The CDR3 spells CAATPPRDRTPAGYEKLFF. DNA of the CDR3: TGTGCCGCCACCCCCCCCCGGGACAGGACTCCTGCAGGGTATGAAAAACTGTTTTTT.

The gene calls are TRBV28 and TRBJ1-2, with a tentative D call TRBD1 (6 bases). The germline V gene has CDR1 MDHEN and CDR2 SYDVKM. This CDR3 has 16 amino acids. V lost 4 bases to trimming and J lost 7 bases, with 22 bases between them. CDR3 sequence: CASSSTKPTSRGGYTF. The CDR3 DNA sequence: TGTGCCAGCAGTTCTACCAAACCAACGAGCAGGGGTGGCTACACCTTC.

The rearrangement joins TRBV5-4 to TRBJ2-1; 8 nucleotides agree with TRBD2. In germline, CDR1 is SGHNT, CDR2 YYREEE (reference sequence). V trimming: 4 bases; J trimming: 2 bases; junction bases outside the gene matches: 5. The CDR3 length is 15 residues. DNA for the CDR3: TGTGCCAGCAGCGTGACGGGGGGGCCCTACAATGAGCAGTTCTTC. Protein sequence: CASSVTGGPYNEQFF.

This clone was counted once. The CDR3 nucleotides read TGCGCCAGCAGCCAAGAACGGACTAGTATTACCTACGAGCAGTACTTC. It translates to CASSQERTSITYEQYF. The chain couples TRBV4-3 to TRBJ2-7; 7 bases are shared with TRBD2. There are 16 residues in the CDR3. Trimming removed 0 bases from V and 2 bases from J; junction bases left unmatched: 7. The germline CDR1 and CDR2 sequences are LGHNA and YSLEER.

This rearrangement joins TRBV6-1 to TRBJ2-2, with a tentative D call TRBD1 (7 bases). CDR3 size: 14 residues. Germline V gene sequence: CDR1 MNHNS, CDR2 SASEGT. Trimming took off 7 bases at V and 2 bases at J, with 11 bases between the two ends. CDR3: CASKQGGNTGELFF. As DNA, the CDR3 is TGTGCCAGCAAGCAGGGGGGTAACACCGGGGAGCTGTTTTTT.

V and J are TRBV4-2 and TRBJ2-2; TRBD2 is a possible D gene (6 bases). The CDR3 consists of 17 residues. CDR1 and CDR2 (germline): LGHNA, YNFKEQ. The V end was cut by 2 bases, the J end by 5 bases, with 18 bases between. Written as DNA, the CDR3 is TGTGCCAGCAGCCAATCACGCGGGATCTTGGGGACCGGGGAGCTGTTTTTT. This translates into CASSQSRGILGTGELFF.

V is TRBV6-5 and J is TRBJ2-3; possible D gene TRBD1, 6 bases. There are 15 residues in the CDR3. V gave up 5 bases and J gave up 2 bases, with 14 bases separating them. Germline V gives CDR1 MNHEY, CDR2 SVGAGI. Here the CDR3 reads CASSQQGLDTDTQYF. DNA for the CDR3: TGTGCCAGCAGTCAACAGGGTTTGGACACAGATACGCAGTATTTT.

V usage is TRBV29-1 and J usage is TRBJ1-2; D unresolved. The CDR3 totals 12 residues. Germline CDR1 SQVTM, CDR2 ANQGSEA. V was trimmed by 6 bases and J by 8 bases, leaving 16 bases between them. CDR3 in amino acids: CSVTRGGEGYTF. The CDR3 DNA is TGCAGCGTCACCCGCGGAGGCGAAGGCTACACCTTC.

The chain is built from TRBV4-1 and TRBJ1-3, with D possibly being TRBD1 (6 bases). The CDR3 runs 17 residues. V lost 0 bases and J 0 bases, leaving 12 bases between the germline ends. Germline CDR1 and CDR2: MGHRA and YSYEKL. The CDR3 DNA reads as TGCGCCAGCAGCCAAGATGACAGGCCCCGCTCTGGAAACACCATATATTTT. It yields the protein CASSQDDRPRSGNTIYF.

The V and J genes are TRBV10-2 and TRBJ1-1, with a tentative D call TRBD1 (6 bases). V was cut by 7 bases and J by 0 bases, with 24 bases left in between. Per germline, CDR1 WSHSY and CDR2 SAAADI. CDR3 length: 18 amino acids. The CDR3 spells CASNAMGAPTEMNTEAFF. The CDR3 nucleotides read TGCGCCAGCAACGCCATGGGGGCGCCCACAGAGATGAACACTGAAGCTTTCTTT.

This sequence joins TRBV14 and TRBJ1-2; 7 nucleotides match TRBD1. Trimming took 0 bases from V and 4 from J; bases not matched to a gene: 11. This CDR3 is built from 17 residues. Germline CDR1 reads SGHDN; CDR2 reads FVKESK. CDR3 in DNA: TGTGCCAGCAGCCAAGATTTCGGGCAGGGGGTGGTCTATGGCTACACCTTC. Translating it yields CASSQDFGQGVVYGYTF. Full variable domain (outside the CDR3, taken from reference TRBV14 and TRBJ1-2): EAGVTQFPSHSVIEKGQTVTLRCDPISGHDNLYWYRRVMGKEIKFLLHFVKESKQDESGMPNNRFLAERTGGTYSTLKVQPAELEDSGVYFCASSQDFGQGVVYGYTFGSGTRLTVV.

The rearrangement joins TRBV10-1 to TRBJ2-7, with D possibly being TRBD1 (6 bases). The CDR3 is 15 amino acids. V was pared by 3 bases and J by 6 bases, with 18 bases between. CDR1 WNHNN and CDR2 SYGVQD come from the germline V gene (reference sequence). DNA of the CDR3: TGCGCCAGCAGTGACCCTCGCAGGGGACAAGGCGAGCAGTACTTC. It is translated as CASSDPRRGQGEQYF.

The CDR3 protein is CASSSGGGLVYNEQFF. DNA of the CDR3: TGTGCCAGCAGCTCCGGGGGGGGTCTGGTCTACAATGAGCAGTTCTTC. V gene TRBV5-4 combines with J gene TRBJ2-1; TRBD2 matches 8 bases. Trimming cost V 3 bases and J 3 bases; bases outside gene matches: 8. The CDR3 contains 16 residues. CDR1 is SGHNT and CDR2 is YYREEE in the germline V gene (reference sequence).

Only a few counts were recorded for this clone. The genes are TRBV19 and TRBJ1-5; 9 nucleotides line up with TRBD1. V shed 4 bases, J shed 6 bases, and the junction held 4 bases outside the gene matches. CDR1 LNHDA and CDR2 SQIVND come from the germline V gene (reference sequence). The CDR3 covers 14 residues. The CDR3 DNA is TGTGCCAGTAGTACCACAGGGGGCGGTCAGCCCCAGCATTTT. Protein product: CASSTTGGGQPQHF.

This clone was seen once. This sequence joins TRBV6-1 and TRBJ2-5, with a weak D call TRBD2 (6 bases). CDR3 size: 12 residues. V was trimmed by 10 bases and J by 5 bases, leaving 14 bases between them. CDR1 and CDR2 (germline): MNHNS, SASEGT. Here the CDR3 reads CAISRSGETQYF. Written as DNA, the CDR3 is TGTGCCATCAGCAGGAGCGGGGAGACCCAGTACTTC.

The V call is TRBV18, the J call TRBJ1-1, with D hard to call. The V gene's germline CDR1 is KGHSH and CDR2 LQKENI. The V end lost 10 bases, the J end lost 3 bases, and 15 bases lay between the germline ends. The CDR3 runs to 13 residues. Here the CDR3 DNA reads TGTGCCAATCGGGAAGGTAGGGACACTGAAGCTTTCTTT. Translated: CANREGRDTEAFF.

Here the CDR3 reads CSVGPGTGLNTEAFF. The CDR3 bases are TGCAGCGTGGGTCCCGGGACAGGCTTGAACACTGAAGCTTTCTTT. The chain is built from TRBV29-1 and TRBJ1-1; TRBD1 matches at 8 bases. The CDR3 loop spans 15 amino acids. Germline V gene data show CDR1 as SQVTM and CDR2 as ANQGSEA. J was trimmed by 0 bases and V by 6 bases; bases with no gene match: 9.

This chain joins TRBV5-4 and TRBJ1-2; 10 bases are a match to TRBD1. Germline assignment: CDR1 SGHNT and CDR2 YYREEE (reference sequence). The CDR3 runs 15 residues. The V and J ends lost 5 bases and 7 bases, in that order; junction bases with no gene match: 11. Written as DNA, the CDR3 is TGTGCCAGCAGGCTTTCGGGGACAGGGGTTTCTGGCTACACCTTC. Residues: CASRLSGTGVSGYTF.

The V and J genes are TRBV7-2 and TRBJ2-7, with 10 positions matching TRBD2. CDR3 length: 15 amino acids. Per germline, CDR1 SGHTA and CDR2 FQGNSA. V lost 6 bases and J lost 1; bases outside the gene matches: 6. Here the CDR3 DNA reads TGTGCCAGCAGGAATAGCGGGGGGTTATCCTACGAGCAGTACTTC. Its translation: CASRNSGGLSYEQYF.